These 8 T cell receptor beta chains share one sample of origin, sequenced in a study of blood T cell repertoires in COVID-19. Sequenced by immunoSEQ multiplex PCR; TCRdb stores in-frame clones only, minus some. The sample has roughly 130,000 clones; about 88% are singletons. The sample comprised peripheral blood. The origin of the receptors is a man aged 55 to 70 with COVID-19, enrolled during active disease.

J is TRBJ1-2 and V is TRBV7-2, with D uncertain. Germline V CDR1 and CDR2: SGHTA, FQGNSA. Trimming stripped 5 bases from V and 4 bases from J, with 17 bases between. The CDR3 runs 15 residues. CDR3 loop: CASSLTPEGVYGYTF. The CDR3 DNA is TGTGCCAGCAGCCTGACGCCCGAGGGAGTCTATGGCTACACCTTC.

The V call is TRBV7-2, the J call TRBJ2-7; 7 bases align to TRBD1. The CDR3 is 15 residues long. V lost 1 base to trimming and J lost 2 bases; unmatched junction nucleotides: 5. CDR1 is SGHTA and CDR2 is FQGNSA in the germline V gene. CDR3 protein: CASSLDRGRTYEQYF. The DNA for the CDR3 is TGTGCCAGCAGCTTAGACAGGGGTAGAACCTACGAGCAGTACTTC.

The CDR3 nucleotides read TGTGCCGTCAGGGAGGGACTAGCGGGAATGGATGAGCAGTTCTTC. This gives the protein CAVREGLAGMDEQFF. The gene calls are TRBV18 and TRBJ2-1; the match to TRBD2 covers 13 bases. Germline V gene data show CDR1 as KGHSH and CDR2 as LQKENI. The CDR3 extends over 15 amino acids. Trimming cost V 11 bases and J 8 bases; bases outside gene matches: 12.

This clone was counted between two and nine times. The V call is TRBV6-5, the J call TRBJ2-5, with a possible D match to TRBD1 (5 bases). Trimming cost V 9 bases and J 5 bases, with 19 bases left between them. Germline values: CDR1 MNHEY, CDR2 SVGAGI. The CDR3 consists of 14 residues. The CDR3 DNA sequence: TGTGCCAGTACCTCTAGGACACATCATGAGACCCAGTACTTC. Translated: CASTSRTHHETQYF.

V is TRBV12-3 or TRBV12-4 and J is TRBJ1-1; D may be TRBD1 (5 bases). Trimming stripped 5 bases from V and 7 bases from J, with 14 bases between. The CDR3 is 13 amino acids. The chain's CDR3 is CASSQGIVLEAFF. The CDR3 nucleotides are TGTGCCAGCAGTCAGGGTATCGTACTTGAAGCTTTCTTT.

This chain links TRBV6-5 with TRBJ2-7, with D possibly TRBD2 on 5 matching bases. The ends were cut back, 0 bases at V and 6 bases at J, with 12 bases in the middle. The CDR3 has 14 amino acids. Germline loops: CDR1 MNHEY, CDR2 SVGAGI. CDR3 region: CASSYSGEGREQYF. The CDR3 nucleotides read TGTGCCAGCAGTTACTCGGGAGAGGGTCGCGAGCAGTACTTC.

The J gene is TRBJ2-7, the V gene TRBV27, with D tentatively TRBD2 (5 bases). V dropped 2 bases and J dropped 8 bases, with 7 bases sitting between them. The CDR3 contains 11 residues. CDR1 is MNHEY and CDR2 is SMNVEV in the germline V gene (reference sequence). The CDR3 region is CASSLTGKQYF. CDR3 coding DNA: TGTGCCAGCAGTTTAACGGGGAAGCAGTACTTC.

CDR3 amino acids: CASSYIFRGDNSPLHF. The CDR3 DNA reads TGTGCCAGCAGTTACATATTCAGGGGCGATAATTCACCCCTCCACTTT. J is TRBJ1-6 and V is TRBV6-5, with a tentative D call TRBD1 (6 bases). V gave up 2 bases and J gave up 5 bases, with 13 bases separating them. Germline CDR1 is MNHEY and CDR2 is SVGAGI. The CDR3 loop spans 16 amino acids.